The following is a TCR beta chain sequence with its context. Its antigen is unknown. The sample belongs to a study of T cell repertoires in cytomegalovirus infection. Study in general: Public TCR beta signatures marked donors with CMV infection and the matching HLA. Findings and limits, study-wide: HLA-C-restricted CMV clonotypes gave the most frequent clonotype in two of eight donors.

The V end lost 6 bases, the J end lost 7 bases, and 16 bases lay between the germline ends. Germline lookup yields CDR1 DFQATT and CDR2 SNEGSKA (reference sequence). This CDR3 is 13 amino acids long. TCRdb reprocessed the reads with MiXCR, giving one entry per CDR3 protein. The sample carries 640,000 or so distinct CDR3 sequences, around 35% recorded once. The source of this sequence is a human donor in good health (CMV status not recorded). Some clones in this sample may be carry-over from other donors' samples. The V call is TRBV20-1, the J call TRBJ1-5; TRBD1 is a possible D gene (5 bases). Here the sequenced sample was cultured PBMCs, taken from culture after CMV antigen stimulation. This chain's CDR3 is CSATQGGRQPQHF. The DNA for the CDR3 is TGCAGTGCGACCCAGGGAGGGCGGCAGCCCCAGCATTTT.